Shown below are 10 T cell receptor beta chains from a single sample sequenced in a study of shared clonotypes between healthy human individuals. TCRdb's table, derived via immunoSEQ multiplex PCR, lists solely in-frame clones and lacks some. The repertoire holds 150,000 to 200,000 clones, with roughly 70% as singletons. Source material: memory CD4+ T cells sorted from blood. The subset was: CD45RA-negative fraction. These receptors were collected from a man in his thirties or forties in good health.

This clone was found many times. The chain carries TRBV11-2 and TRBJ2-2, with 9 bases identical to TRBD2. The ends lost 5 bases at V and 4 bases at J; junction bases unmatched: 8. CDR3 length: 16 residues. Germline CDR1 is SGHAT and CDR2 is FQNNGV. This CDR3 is CASSVTSGRTTGELFF. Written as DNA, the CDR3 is TGTGCCAGCAGCGTGACTAGCGGCCGTACCACCGGGGAGCTGTTTTTT.

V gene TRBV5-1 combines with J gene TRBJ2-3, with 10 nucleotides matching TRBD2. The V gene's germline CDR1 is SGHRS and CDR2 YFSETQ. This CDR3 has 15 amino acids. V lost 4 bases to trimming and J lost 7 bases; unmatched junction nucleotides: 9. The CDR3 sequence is CASSPRAGGPNTQYF. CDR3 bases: TGCGCCAGCAGCCCTAGAGCGGGAGGGCCAAATACGCAGTATTTT.

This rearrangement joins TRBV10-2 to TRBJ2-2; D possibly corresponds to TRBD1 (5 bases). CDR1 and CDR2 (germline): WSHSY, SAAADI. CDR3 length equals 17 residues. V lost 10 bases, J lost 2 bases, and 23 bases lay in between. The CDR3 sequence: CATAKSRPGLNTGELFF. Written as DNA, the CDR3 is TGCGCCACCGCCAAGAGTCGGCCAGGGCTAAACACCGGGGAGCTGTTTTTT.

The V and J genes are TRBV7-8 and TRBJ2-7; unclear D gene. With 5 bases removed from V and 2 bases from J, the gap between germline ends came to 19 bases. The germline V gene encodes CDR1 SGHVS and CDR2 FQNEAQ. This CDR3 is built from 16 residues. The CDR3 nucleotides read TGTGCCAGCAGCACACGGACCTCCCACCCCCCCTACGAGCAGTACTTC. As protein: CASSTRTSHPPYEQYF.

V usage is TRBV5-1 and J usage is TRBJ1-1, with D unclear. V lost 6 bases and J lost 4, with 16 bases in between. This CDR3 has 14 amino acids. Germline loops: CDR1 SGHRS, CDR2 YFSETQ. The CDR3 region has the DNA TGCGCCAGCAACCCCGGCAGTCAGGCCACTGAAGCTTTCTTT. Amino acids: CASNPGSQATEAFF. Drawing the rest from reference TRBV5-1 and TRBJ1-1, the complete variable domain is KAGVTQTPRYLIKTRGQQVTLSCSPISGHRSVSWYQQTPGQGLQFLFEYFSETQRNKGNFPGRFSGRQFSNSRSEMNVSTLELGDSALYLCASNPGSQATEAFFGQGTRLTVV.

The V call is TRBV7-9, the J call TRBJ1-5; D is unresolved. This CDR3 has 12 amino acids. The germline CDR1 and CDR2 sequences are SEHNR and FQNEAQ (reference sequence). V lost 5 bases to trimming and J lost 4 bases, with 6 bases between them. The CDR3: CASSRPNQPQHF. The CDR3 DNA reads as TGTGCCAGCAGCCGCCCTAATCAGCCCCAGCATTTT.

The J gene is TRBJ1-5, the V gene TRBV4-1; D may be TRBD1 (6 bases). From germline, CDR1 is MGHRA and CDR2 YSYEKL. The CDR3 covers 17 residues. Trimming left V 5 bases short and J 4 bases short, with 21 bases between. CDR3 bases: TGCGCCAGCAGCTCTTTCCGGGACACGGGTCGGAATCAGCCCCAGCATTTT. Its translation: CASSSFRDTGRNQPQHF.

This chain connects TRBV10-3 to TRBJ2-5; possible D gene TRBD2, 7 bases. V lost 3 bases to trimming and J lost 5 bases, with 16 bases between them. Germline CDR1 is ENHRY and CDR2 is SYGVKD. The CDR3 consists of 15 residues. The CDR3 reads CAISDGPGGRETQYF. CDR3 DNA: TGTGCCATCAGTGACGGGCCGGGGGGCAGGGAGACCCAGTACTTC.

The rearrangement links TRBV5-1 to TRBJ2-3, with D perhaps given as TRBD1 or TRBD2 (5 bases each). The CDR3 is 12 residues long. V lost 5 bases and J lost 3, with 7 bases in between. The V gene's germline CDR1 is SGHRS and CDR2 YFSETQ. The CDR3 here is CASRGETDTQYF. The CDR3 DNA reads TGCGCCAGCAGGGGGGAGACAGATACGCAGTATTTT.

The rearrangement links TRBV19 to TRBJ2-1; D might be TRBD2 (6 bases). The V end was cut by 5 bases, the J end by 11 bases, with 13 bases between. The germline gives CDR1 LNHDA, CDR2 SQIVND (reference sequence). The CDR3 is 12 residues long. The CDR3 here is CASSFLREKQFF. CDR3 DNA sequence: TGTGCCAGTAGTTTTCTCCGGGAGAAGCAGTTCTTC.